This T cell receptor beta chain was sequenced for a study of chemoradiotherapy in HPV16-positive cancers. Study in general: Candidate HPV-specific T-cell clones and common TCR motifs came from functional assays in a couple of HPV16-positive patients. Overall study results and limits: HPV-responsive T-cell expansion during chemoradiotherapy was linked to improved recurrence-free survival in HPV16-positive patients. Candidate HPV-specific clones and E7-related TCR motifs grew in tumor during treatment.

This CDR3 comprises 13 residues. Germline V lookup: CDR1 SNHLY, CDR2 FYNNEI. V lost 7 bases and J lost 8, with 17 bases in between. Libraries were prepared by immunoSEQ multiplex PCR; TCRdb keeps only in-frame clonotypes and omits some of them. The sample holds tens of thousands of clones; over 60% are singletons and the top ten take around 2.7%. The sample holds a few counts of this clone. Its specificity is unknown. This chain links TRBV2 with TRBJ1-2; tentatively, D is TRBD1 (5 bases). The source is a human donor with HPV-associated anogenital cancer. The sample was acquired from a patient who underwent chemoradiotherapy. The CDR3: CASNWGGYDGYTF. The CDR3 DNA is TGTGCCAGCAATTGGGGGGGATACGACGGCTACACCTTC.